One and the same sample provided the 5 T cell receptor beta chains below, sequenced in a study of blood T cell repertoires in COVID-19. Using immunoSEQ multiplex PCR, the repertoire was profiled, and TCRdb retains in-frame clones only, with some absent. This table has about 73,000 clones, 70% to 80% appearing once. The sample comprised peripheral blood. Source of these receptors: a man between 65 and 85 years old with COVID-19, enrolled during active disease.

J is TRBJ2-1 and V is TRBV4-2; TRBD2 might be the D (6 bases). The CDR3 sequence is 16 residues long. The V end was cut by 4 bases, the J end by 0 bases, with 13 bases between. Germline assignment: CDR1 LGHNA and CDR2 YNFKEQ. DNA for the CDR3: TGTGCCAGCAGCCTCACGGGGGAAAACTCCTACAATGAGCAGTTCTTC. It is translated as CASSLTGENSYNEQFF.

The CDR3 loop reads CASSPKQGDTQYF. CDR3 in DNA: TGTGCCAGCAGTCCAAAACAGGGAGATACGCAGTATTTT. V usage is TRBV12-3 or TRBV12-4 and J usage is TRBJ2-3; weak D call: TRBD1 (6 bases). This CDR3 has 13 amino acids. V gave up 5 bases and J gave up 5 bases, with 11 bases separating them.

This chain uses TRBV25-1 with TRBJ2-1; 9 nucleotides match TRBD2. The CDR3 spans 15 residues. Germline V CDR1 and CDR2: MGHDK, SYGVNS. V gave up 7 bases and J gave up 5 bases; unmatched junction bases: 9. In nucleotides, the CDR3 is TGTGCCAGCACCCTGAGCGGGAGGAATAACAATGAGCAGTTCTTC. It translates to CASTLSGRNNNEQFF.

This clone was recorded at least ten times. The J gene is TRBJ1-2, the V gene TRBV19; possible D gene TRBD1, 5 bases. CDR3 length: 14 amino acids. Germline CDR1 is LNHDA and CDR2 is SQIVND (reference sequence). Deletions cut 6 bases from V and 7 bases from J, with 18 bases between. The CDR3 region is CASSPGQASRGYTF. The CDR3 DNA reads as TGTGCCAGTAGCCCCGGACAAGCCTCGCGTGGCTACACCTTC.

The chain uses TRBV7-9 and TRBJ2-2, with D possibly TRBD2 on 5 matching bases. This CDR3 region has 16 residues. V was clipped by 5 bases and J by 4 bases, with 17 bases between them. Germline CDR1 and CDR2: SEHNR and FQNEAQ (reference sequence). The CDR3 coding sequence is TGTGCCAGCAGCCCCTCTGGCGGAGGCCCCACCGGGGAGCTGTTTTTT. It is translated as CASSPSGGGPTGELFF.